A single T cell receptor (beta chain) is shown here with its context. Its antigen is undetermined. Once obtained from cultured CD4+ T cells, the DNA was sequenced using the Oncomine TCR Beta short-read assay. TCRdb used MiXCR to reprocess the PCR reads, holding one entry per CDR3 protein. The table lists roughly 24,000 distinct CDR3 sequences, roughly two fifths of them singletons. The treatment was: roughly 10-day PBMC culture with coronavirus spike peptide pools or control peptides (ViraFEST assay). This entry comes from a study of vaccination and CD4 T cells after COVID-19. Study information: Typically, post-vaccine samples were obtained a median around 72 days after dose two, within a range of 14 to 241.

Germline V lookup: CDR1 LNHDA, CDR2 SQIVND (reference sequence). Trimming removed 3 bases from V and 6 bases from J, with 10 bases in between. The CDR3 is made up of 13 amino acids. Sequencing was carried out using CD4+ T cells from blood, cultured in vitro. The origin of this receptor is a human donor who had recovered from COVID-19. The chain recombines TRBV19 with TRBJ2-3, with D perhaps TRBD1 (5 bases). In DNA, the CDR3 is TGTGCCAGTAGTATGGGGCTAGTGGATACGCAGTATTTT. This sequence encodes CASSMGLVDTQYF.